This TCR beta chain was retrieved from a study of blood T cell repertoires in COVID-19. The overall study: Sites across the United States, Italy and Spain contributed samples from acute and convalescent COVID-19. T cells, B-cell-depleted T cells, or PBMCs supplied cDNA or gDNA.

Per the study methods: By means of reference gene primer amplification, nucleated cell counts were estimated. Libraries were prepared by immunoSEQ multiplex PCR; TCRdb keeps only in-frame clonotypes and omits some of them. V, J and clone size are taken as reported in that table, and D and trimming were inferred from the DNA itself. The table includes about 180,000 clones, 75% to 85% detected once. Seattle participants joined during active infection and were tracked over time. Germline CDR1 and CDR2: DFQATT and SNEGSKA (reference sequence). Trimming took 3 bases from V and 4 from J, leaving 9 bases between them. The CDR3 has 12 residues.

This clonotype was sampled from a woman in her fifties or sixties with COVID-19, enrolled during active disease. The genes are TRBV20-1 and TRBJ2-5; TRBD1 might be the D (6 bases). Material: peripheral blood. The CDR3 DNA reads TGCAGTGCTAGTCCCAGGGGAGAGACCCAGTACTTC. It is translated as CSASPRGETQYF.